These 4 T cell receptor beta chains came from one sample sequenced in a study of shared clonotypes between healthy human individuals (dated by TCRdb to 2020 to 2022). The library relied on the immunoSEQ multiplex PCR assay. In its TCRdb copy, this immuneACCESS table keeps in-frame sequences only and misses some clones. Where compared with another copy, unresolved V genes explain less than half of these, and the others have no known cause. The sample table records about a million clones; approximately 68% of these occur just once. Clones ranked in the top ten supply approximately 1.5% of the sample. The sequenced material came from memory CD4+ T cells sorted from blood. The sample's cell subset or site label is to be understood as: CD45RA-negative fraction. These receptors originate from a young man in good health.

The CDR3 DNA reads TGTGCCAGCAGCGCAGGGACTAGCGGGACCTACGAGCAGTACTTC. Translation: CASSAGTSGTYEQYF. The chain employs TRBV7-9 and TRBJ2-7; 13 positions agree with TRBD2. CDR3 length: 15 residues. With V trimmed by 5 bases and J by 2 bases, 3 bases remained unmatched. CDR1 SEHNR and CDR2 FQNEAQ come from the germline V gene (reference sequence).

The chain carries TRBV10-3 and TRBJ2-1; 14 nucleotides agree with TRBD2. The CDR3 is made up of 18 amino acids. Per the germline V gene, CDR1 is ENHRY and CDR2 is SYGVKD. Trimming at V came to 6 bases and at J to 0 bases, leaving 7 bases not matched to a gene. CDR3: CAISSGTSGGSSYNEQFF. In nucleotides, the CDR3 is TGTGCCATCAGCTCCGGGACTAGCGGGGGTAGCTCCTACAATGAGCAGTTCTTC.

V gene TRBV4-3 combines with J gene TRBJ1-2; D not certain. The V end was cut by 3 bases, the J end by 6 bases, with 11 bases between. CDR3 length: 13 residues. Germline CDR1 LGHNA, CDR2 YSLEER. The CDR3 reads CASSQEGGDGYTF. The CDR3 nucleotides read TGCGCCAGCAGCCAGGAGGGTGGGGATGGCTACACCTTC.

J is TRBJ2-1 and V is TRBV5-5, with 11 bases matching TRBD2. V lost 3 bases to trimming and J lost 5 bases; unmatched junction nucleotides: 16. The CDR3 loop spans 19 amino acids. CDR1 is SGHKS and CDR2 is YYEKEE in the germline V gene (reference sequence). The CDR3 DNA reads TGTGCCAGCAGCTGGAGGGGAACTAGCGGGAGTAGCGGCCACAATGAGCAGTTCTTC. Its protein product is CASSWRGTSGSSGHNEQFF.